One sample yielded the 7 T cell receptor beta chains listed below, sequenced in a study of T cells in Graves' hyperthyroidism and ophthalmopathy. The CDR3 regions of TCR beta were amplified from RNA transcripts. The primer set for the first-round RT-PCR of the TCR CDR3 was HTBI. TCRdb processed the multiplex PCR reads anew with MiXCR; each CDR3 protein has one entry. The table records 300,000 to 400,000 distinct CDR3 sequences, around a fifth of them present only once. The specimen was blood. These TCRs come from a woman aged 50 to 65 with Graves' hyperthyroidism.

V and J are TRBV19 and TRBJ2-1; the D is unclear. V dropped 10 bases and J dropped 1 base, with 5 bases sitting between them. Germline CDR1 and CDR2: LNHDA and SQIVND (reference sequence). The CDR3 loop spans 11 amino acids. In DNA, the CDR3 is TGTGCCATTCGGTCCTACAATGAGCAGTTCTTC. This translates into CAIRSYNEQFF.

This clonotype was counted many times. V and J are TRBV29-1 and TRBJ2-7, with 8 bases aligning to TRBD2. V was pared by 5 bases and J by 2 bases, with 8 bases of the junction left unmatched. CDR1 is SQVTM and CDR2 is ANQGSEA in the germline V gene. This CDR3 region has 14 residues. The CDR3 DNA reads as TGCAGCGTTTCGTTCGGGAGGGCCACCTACGAGCAGTACTTC. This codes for CSVSFGRATYEQYF.

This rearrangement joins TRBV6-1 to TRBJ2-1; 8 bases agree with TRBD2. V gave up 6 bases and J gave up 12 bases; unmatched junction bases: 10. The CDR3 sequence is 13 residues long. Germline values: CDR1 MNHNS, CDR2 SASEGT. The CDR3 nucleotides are TGTGCCAGCAGCTTTAGCGGGATAATCGGGCAGTTCTTC. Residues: CASSFSGIIGQFF.

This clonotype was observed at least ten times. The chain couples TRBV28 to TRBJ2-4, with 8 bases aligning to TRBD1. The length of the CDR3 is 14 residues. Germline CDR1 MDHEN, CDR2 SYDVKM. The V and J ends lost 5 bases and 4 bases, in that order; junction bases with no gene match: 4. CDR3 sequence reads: CASSGRTGKNIQYF. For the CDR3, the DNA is TGTGCCAGCAGTGGGAGGACAGGGAAAAACATTCAGTACTTC. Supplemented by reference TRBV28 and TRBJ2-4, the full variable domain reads DVKVTQSSRYLVKRTGEKVFLECVQDMDHENMFWYRQDPGLGLRLIYFSYDVKMKEKGDIPEGYSVSREKKERFSLILESASTNQTSMYLCASSGRTGKNIQYFGAGTRLSVL.

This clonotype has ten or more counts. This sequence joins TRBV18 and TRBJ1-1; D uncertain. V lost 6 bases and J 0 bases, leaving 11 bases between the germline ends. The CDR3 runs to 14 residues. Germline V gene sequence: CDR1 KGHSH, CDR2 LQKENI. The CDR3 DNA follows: TGTGCCAGCTCCATAGGACGGCTGAACACTGAAGCTTTCTTT. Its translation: CASSIGRLNTEAFF.

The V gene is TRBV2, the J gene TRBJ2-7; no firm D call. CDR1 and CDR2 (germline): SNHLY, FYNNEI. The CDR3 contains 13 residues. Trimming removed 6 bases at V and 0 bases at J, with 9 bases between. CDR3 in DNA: TGTGCCAGCAGCTTGATTGCCTCCTACGAGCAGTACTTC. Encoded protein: CASSLIASYEQYF.

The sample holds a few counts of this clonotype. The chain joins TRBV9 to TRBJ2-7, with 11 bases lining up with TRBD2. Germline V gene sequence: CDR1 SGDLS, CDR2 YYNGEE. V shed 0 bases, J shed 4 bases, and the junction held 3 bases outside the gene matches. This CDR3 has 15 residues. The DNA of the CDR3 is TGTGCCAGCAGCGTAGCCGGGACTAGCGGATACGAGCAGTACTTC. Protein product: CASSVAGTSGYEQYF.